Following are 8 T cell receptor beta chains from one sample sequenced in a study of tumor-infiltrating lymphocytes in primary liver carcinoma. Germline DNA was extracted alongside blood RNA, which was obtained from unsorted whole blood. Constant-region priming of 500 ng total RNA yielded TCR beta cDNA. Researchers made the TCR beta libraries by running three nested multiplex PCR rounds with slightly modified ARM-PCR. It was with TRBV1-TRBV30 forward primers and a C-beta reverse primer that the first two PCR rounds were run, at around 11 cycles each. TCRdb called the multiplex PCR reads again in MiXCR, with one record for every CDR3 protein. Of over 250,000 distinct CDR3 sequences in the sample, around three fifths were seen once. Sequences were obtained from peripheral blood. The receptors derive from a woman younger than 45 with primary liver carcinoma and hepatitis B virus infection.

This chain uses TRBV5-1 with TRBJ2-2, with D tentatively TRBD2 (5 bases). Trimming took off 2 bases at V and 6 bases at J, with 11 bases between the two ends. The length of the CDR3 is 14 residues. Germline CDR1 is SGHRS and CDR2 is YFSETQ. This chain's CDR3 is CASSFGSRAGELFF. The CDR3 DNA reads TGCGCCAGCAGCTTTGGGAGTAGAGCCGGGGAGCTGTTTTTT. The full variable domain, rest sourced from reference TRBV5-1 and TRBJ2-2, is KAGVTQTPRYLIKTRGQQVTLSCSPISGHRSVSWYQQTPGQGLQFLFEYFSETQRNKGNFPGRFSGRQFSNSRSEMNVSTLELGDSALYLCASSFGSRAGELFFGEGSRLTVL.

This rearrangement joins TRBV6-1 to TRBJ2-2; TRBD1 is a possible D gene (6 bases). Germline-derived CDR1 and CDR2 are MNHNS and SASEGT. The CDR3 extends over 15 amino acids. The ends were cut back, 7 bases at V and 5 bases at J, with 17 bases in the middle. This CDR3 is CASTGTMVITGELFF. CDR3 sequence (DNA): TGTGCCAGCACAGGGACAATGGTAATAACCGGGGAGCTGTTTTTT.

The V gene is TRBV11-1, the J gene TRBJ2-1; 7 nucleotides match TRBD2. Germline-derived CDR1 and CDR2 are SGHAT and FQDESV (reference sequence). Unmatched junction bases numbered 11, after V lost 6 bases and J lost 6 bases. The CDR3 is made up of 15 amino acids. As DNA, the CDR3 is TGTGCCAGCAGTTTTGGGAGGGGATACTGCAATGAGCAGTTCTTC. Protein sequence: CASSFGRGYCNEQFF. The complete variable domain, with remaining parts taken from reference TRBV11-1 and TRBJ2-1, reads EAEVAQSPRYKITEKSQAVAFWCDPISGHATLYWYRQILGQGPELLVQFQDESVVDDSQLPKDRFSAERLKGVDSTLKIQPAELGDSAMYLCASSFGRGYCNEQFFGPGTRLTVL.

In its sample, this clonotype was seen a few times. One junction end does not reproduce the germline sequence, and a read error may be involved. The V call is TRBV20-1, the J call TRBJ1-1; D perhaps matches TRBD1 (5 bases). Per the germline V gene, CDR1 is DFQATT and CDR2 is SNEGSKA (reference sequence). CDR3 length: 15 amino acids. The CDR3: CCAGGSGLMNTEAFF. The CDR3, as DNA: TGCTGTGCTGGGGGGTCGGGACTCATGAACACTGAAGCTTTCTTT.

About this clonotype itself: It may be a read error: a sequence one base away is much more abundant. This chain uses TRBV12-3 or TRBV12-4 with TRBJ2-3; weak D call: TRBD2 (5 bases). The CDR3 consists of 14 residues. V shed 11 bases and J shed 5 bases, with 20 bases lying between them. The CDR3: CAPRIYGMGDTQYF. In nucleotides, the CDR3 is TGTGCCCCCAGGATTTACGGGATGGGAGATACGCAGTATTTT.

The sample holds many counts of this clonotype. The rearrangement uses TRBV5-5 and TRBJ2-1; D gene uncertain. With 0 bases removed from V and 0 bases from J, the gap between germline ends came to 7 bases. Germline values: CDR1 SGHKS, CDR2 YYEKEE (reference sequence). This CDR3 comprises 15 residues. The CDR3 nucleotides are TGTGCCAGCAGCTTGGAGTGGGGCTCCTACAATGAGCAGTTCTTC. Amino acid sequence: CASSLEWGSYNEQFF.

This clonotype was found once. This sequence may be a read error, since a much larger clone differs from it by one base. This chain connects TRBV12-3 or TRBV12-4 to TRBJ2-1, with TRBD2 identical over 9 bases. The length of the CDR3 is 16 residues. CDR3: CASGNRAGGSYKEQFF. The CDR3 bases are TGTGCCAGCGGTAATAGGGCGGGAGGGTCCTACAAGGAGCAGTTCTTC.

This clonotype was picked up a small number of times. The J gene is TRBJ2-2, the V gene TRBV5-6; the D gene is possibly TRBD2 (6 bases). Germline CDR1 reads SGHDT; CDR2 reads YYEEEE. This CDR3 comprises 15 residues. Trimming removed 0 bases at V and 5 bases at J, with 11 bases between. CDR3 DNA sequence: TGTGCCAGCAGCTTGGGCGGGGCGAGGACCGGGGAGCTGTTTTTT. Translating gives CASSLGGARTGELFF.